This T cell receptor beta chain was profiled in a study of shared clonotypes between healthy human individuals. This clone was observed a few times. This specimen includes other DNA sequences encoding the same CDR3. Unsorted PBMC replicate PCRs used about 310 ng DNA, 30,000 to 35,000 T cell genomes. Authors' data handling: ImmunoSEQ only sent back junction sequences with no quality scores, so filtering was done differently. The table came from immunoSEQ multiplex PCR; TCRdb's copy has only in-frame clones and leaves some out. V and J calls and clone size are those listed in that table; D and trimming were worked out from the DNA. The repertoire includes hundreds of thousands of clones, roughly four fifths of them detected once, and 10% to 15% sits in the top ten. The source material was PBMCs. This TCR was sampled from a woman in her thirties or forties in good health. Some clones in this sample may be carry-over from other donors' samples.

DNA for the CDR3: TGTGCCAGCAGTTTATCGAGGGCTAGCGGGAGTCAAGAGCAGTACTTC. This codes for CASSLSRASGSQEQYF. V gene TRBV27 combines with J gene TRBJ2-7, with 10 nucleotides matching TRBD2. Germline CDR1 and CDR2: MNHEY and SMNVEV (reference sequence). CDR3 length: 16 amino acids. The J segment lost 7 bases and the V segment lost 0 bases, leaving 9 bases of the junction unmatched.